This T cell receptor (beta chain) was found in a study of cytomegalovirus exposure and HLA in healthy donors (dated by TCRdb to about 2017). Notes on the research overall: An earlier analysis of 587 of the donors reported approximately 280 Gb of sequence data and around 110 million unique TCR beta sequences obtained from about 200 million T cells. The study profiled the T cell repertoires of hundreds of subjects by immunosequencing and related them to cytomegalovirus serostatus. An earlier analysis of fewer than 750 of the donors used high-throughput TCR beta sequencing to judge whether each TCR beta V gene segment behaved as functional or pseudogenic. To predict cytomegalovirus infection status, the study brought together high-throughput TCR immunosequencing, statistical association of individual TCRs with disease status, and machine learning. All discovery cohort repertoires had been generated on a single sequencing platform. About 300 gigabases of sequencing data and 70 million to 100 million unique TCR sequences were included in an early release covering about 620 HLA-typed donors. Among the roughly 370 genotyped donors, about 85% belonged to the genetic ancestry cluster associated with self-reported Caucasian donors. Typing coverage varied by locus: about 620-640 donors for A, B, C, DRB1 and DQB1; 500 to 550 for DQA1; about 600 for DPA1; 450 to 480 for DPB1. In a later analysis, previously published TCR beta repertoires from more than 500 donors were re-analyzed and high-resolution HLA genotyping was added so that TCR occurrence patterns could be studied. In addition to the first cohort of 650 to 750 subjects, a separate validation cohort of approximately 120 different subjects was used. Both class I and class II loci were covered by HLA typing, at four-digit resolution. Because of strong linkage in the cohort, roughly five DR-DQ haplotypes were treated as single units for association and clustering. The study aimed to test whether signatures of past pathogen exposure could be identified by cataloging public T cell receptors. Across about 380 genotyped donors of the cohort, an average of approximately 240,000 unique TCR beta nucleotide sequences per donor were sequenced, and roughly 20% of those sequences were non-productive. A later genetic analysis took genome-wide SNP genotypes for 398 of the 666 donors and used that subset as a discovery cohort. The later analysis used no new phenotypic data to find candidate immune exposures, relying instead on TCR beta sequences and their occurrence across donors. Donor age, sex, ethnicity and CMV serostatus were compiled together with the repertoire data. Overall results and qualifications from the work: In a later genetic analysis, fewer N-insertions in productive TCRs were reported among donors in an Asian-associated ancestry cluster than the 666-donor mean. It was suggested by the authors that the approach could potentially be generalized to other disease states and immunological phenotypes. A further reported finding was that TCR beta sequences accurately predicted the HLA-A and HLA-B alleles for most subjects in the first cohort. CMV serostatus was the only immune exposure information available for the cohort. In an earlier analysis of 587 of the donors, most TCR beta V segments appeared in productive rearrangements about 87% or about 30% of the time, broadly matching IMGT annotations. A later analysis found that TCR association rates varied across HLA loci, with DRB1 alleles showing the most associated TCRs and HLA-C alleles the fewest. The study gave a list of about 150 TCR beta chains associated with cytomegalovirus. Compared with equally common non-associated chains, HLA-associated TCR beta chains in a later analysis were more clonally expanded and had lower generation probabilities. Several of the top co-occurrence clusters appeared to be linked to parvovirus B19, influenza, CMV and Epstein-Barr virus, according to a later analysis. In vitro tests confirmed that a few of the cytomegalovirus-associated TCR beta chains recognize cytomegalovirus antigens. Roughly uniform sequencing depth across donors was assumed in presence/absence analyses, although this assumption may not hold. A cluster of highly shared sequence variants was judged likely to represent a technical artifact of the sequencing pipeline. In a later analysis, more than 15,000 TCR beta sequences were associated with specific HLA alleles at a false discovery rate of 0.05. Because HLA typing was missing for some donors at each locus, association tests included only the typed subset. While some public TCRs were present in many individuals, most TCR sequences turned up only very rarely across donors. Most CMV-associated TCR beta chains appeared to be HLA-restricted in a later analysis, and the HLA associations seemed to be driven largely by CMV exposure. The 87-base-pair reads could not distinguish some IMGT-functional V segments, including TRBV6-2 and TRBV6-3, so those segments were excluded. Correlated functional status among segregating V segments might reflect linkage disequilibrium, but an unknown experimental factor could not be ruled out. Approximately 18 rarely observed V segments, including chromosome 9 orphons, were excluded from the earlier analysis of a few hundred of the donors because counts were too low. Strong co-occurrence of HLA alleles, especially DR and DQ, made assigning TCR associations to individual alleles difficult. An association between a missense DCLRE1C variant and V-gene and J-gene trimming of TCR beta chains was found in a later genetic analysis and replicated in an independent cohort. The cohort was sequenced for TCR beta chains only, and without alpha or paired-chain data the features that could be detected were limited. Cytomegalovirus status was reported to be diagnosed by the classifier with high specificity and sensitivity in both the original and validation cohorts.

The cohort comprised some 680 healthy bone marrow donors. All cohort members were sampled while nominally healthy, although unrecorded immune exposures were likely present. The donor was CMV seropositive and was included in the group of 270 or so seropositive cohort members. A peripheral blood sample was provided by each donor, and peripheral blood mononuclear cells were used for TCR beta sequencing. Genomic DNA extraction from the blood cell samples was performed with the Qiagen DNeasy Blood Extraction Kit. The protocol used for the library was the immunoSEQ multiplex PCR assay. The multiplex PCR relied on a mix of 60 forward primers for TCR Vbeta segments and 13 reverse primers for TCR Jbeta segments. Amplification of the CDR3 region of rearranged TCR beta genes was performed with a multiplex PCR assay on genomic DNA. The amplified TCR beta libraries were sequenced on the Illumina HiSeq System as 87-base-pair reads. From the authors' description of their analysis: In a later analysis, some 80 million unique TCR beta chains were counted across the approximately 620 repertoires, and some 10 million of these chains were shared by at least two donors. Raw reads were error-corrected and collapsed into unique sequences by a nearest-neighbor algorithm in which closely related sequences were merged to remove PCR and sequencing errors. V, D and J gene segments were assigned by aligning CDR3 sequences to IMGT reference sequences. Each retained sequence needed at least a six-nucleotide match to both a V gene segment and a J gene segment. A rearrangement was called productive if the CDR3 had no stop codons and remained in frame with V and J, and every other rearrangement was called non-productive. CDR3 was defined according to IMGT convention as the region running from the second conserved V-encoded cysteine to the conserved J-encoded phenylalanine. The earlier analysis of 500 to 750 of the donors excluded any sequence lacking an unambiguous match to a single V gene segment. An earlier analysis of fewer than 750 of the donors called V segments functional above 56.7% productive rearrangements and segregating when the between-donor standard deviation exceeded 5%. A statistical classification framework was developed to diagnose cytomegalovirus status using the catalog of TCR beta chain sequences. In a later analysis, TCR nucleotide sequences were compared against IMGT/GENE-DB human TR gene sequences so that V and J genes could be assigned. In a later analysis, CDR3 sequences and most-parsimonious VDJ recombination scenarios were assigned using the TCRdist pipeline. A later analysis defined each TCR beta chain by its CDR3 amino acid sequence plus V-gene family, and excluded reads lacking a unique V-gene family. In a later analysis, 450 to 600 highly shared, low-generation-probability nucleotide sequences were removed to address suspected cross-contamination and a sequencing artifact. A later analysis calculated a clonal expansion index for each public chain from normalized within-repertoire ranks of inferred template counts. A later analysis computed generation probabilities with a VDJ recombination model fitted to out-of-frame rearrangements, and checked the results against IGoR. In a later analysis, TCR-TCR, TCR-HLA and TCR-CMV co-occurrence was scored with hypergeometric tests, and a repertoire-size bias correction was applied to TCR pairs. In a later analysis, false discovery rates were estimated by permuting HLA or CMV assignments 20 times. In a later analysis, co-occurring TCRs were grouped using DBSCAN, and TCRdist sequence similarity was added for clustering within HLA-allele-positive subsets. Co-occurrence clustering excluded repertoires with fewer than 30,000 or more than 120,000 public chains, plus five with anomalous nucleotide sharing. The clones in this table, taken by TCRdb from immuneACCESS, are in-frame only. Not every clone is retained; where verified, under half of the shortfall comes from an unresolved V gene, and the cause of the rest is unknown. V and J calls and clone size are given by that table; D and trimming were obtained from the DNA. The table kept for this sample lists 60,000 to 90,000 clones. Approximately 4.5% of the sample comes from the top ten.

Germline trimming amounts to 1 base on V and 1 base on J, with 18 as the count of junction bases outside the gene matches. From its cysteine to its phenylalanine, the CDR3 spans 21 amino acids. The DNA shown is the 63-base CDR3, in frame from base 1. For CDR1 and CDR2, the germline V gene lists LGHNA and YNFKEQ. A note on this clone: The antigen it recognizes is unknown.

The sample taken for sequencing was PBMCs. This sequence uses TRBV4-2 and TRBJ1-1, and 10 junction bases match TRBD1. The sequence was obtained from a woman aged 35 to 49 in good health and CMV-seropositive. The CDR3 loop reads CASSQAKGLFGQGEPNTEAFF. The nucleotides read TGTGCCAGCAGCCAAGCGAAAGGACTTTTCGGACAGGGGGAGCCGAACACTGAAGCTTTCTTT.